These 32 T cell receptor beta chains share one sample of origin, sequenced in a study of OX40 agonist ivuxolimab in advanced cancers. The table came from immunoSEQ multiplex PCR; TCRdb's copy has only in-frame clones and leaves some out. The sample shows 90,000 to 100,000 clones, around 85% of them seen only once. Here the sequenced sample was CD4+ or CD8+ T cells sorted from blood, taken in a trial of the OX40 agonist ivuxolimab. The receptors shown here come from an adult with an advanced solid tumor such as melanoma, head and neck, liver or kidney cancer.

The genes are TRBV14 and TRBJ1-1; no reliable D call. V was pared by 5 bases and J by 0 bases, with 16 bases between. Germline values: CDR1 SGHDN, CDR2 FVKESK. The CDR3 sequence is 16 residues long. The CDR3 nucleotides are TGTGCCAGCAGCGATTCAAGGAGCGCGTTGAACACTGAAGCTTTCTTT. It encodes CASSDSRSALNTEAFF. Full variable domain (outside the CDR3, taken from reference TRBV14 and TRBJ1-1): EAGVTQFPSHSVIEKGQTVTLRCDPISGHDNLYWYRRVMGKEIKFLLHFVKESKQDESGMPNNRFLAERTGGTYSTLKVQPAELEDSGVYFCASSDSRSALNTEAFFGQGTRLTVV.

The chain carries TRBV28 and TRBJ2-3; D is unresolved. From germline, CDR1 is MDHEN and CDR2 SYDVKM. This CDR3 contains 15 residues. V lost 5 bases to trimming and J lost 2 bases, with 14 bases between them. In nucleotides, the CDR3 is TGTGCCAGCAGTCCCCCCACACCTTCCACAGATACGCAGTATTTT. Translated: CASSPPTPSTDTQYF.

The V gene is TRBV28, the J gene TRBJ2-2, with D perhaps TRBD2 (5 bases). Germline loops: CDR1 MDHEN, CDR2 SYDVKM. The CDR3 consists of 15 residues. Trimming pared 7 bases from V and 3 bases from J, leaving 15 bases between. This chain's CDR3 is CASISDGGYTGELFF. The CDR3 nucleotides are TGTGCCAGCATCTCGGATGGAGGCTACACCGGGGAGCTGTTTTTT.

The chain couples TRBV7-9 to TRBJ2-1, with D perhaps TRBD2 (6 bases). CDR3 size: 18 residues. V shed 3 bases and J shed 4 bases, with 22 bases lying between them. Germline assignment: CDR1 SEHNR and CDR2 FQNEAQ (reference sequence). In nucleotides, the CDR3 is TGTGCCAGCAGCTTGAGGGGAGGCGGCTGGGACTCGTACAATGAGCAGTTCTTC. It specifies CASSLRGGGWDSYNEQFF.

The chain uses TRBV11-2 and TRBJ2-7; D might be TRBD1 or TRBD2, each matching 5 bases. The V gene lost 4 bases and the J gene lost 2 bases, with 15 bases spanning the gap. The germline V gene encodes CDR1 SGHAT and CDR2 FQNNGV. The CDR3 extends over 15 amino acids. The CDR3 spells CASSSTGTAAYEQYF. CDR3 sequence (DNA): TGTGCCAGCAGCTCGACCGGGACGGCTGCCTACGAGCAGTACTTC.

The V and J genes are TRBV5-1 and TRBJ2-7; 7 bases align to TRBD1. Germline CDR1 and CDR2: SGHRS and YFSETQ. J lost 7 bases, V lost 3 bases, and 7 bases had no gene match. The CDR3 length is 13 residues. The CDR3 reads CASSSRGLREQYV. The CDR3 coding sequence is TGCGCCAGCAGCTCCAGGGGGTTGAGAGAGCAGTACGTC.

The V gene is TRBV28, the J gene TRBJ2-1; the match to TRBD1 covers 8 bases. Germline CDR1 MDHEN, CDR2 SYDVKM. Unmatched junction bases numbered 8, after V lost 10 bases and J lost 6 bases. The CDR3 runs to 13 residues. This chain's CDR3 is CANQRQGFNEQFF. The DNA of the CDR3 is TGTGCCAACCAGAGACAGGGGTTCAATGAGCAGTTCTTC.

V is TRBV5-1 and J is TRBJ2-1, with TRBD2 identical over 12 bases. The CDR3 spans 15 residues. Germline V gene data show CDR1 as SGHRS and CDR2 as YFSETQ. With 0 bases clipped from V and 9 bases from J, the junction kept 4 bases outside the gene matches. CDR3 in DNA: TGCGCCAGCAGCTTGGGGCGACTAGCGGGAGCTGAGCAGTTCTTC. Translated, it gives CASSLGRLAGAEQFF.

This chain joins TRBV11-2 and TRBJ2-3, with 9 bases identical to TRBD2. With 5 bases clipped from V and 5 bases from J, the junction kept 8 bases outside the gene matches. The CDR3 consists of 15 residues. The germline gives CDR1 SGHAT, CDR2 FQNNGV. CDR3 nucleotides: TGTGCCAGCAGCGGCGTAGCGGGGGAGGGAGATACGCAGTATTTT. It specifies CASSGVAGEGDTQYF. Based on the CDR3 plus reference TRBV11-2 and TRBJ2-3, the full variable domain is EAGVAQSPRYKIIEKRQSVAFWCNPISGHATLYWYQQILGQGPKLLIQFQNNGVVDDSQLPKDRFSAERLKGVDSTLKIQPAKLEDSAVYLCASSGVAGEGDTQYFGPGTRLTVL.

The chain carries TRBV9 and TRBJ2-5; D uncertain. V dropped 0 bases and J dropped 5 bases, with 8 bases sitting between them. The germline gives CDR1 SGDLS, CDR2 YYNGEE. CDR3 length: 13 amino acids. Written as DNA, the CDR3 is TGTGCCAGCAGCGTAGGCGGAGACGAGACCCAGTACTTC. Residues: CASSVGGDETQYF.

The chain is built from TRBV6-5 and TRBJ1-2; TRBD1 is a possible D gene (6 bases). Germline lookup yields CDR1 MNHEY and CDR2 SVGAGI. V was shortened by 6 bases and J by 8 bases, with 19 bases between the two germline ends. The CDR3 runs to 14 residues. Here the CDR3 reads CASRDGLGARGYTF. The CDR3 DNA sequence: TGTGCCAGCAGGGACGGGCTGGGGGCCCGGGGCTACACCTTC.

By its share, this clone is medium-sized (0.01 to 0.1%). CDR3 protein: CASSLAGWNSYEQYF. Here the CDR3 DNA reads TGTGCCAGCAGCTTGGCAGGGTGGAACTCCTACGAGCAGTACTTC. This chain links TRBV5-6 with TRBJ2-7; D is perhaps TRBD1 (5 bases). Trimming took off 0 bases at V and 0 bases at J, with 10 bases between the two ends. Looked up from germline, CDR1 is SGHDT and CDR2 is YYEEEE. The CDR3 is made up of 15 amino acids.

This chain uses TRBV5-4 with TRBJ2-1; no clear D. Between the trimmed V and J ends, which lost 4 bases and 2 bases, there was a span of 16 bases. Germline V lookup: CDR1 SGHNT, CDR2 YYREEE (reference sequence). CDR3 length: 16 residues. CDR3: CASSPERRDPYNEQFF. The CDR3 bases are TGTGCCAGCAGCCCTGAACGCCGAGACCCCTACAATGAGCAGTTCTTC.

This chain joins TRBV11-2 and TRBJ2-1; 8 bases match TRBD2. CDR1 is SGHAT and CDR2 is FQNNGV in the germline V gene. The CDR3 loop spans 15 amino acids. The junction had 3 bases not matched to a gene; V was cut back by 5 bases and J by 0 bases. CDR3 nucleotides: TGTGCCAGCAGCCGACTAGCGAGCTCCTACAATGAGCAGTTCTTC. Amino acid sequence: CASSRLASSYNEQFF.

This chain connects TRBV28 to TRBJ2-3; D not resolved. This CDR3 has 15 residues. The V end lost 2 bases, the J end lost 5 bases, and 14 bases lay between the germline ends. Germline V gives CDR1 MDHEN, CDR2 SYDVKM. The CDR3 protein is CASSLPLAAGDTQYF. CDR3 DNA sequence: TGTGCCAGCAGTTTACCTCTTGCCGCCGGAGATACGCAGTATTTT.

The V and J genes are TRBV21-1 and TRBJ2-7; TRBD2 was called by the table and not checked on the DNA. TRBV21-1 is designated a pseudogene. This CDR3 has 16 amino acids. CDR3 sequence (DNA): TGTGCCAGCACCCCGGAGGGTTGGAGTAAAAGCTACGAGCAGTACGTC. This translates into CASTPEGWSKSYEQYV.

The CDR3 bases are TGTGCCAGCAGCTTAGAACAGGGGGAGAATCAGCCCCAGCATTTT. It translates to CASSLEQGENQPQHF. The gene calls are TRBV7-9 and TRBJ1-5; 8 positions agree with TRBD1. CDR3 length equals 15 residues. V dropped 1 base and J dropped 4; count of bases not matched to a gene: 3. Per germline, CDR1 SEHNR and CDR2 FQNEAQ (reference sequence).

The chain couples TRBV28 to TRBJ2-7; 8 bases match TRBD2. The ends lost 2 bases at V and 1 base at J; junction bases unmatched: 7. The CDR3 loop spans 16 amino acids. Germline V lookup: CDR1 MDHEN, CDR2 SYDVKM. CDR3 sequence (DNA): TGTGCCAGCAGTTTACGTAGCGGGAACCATTCCTACGAGCAGTACTTC. The encoded protein is CASSLRSGNHSYEQYF.

The chain carries TRBV6-6 and TRBJ1-1; D is unclear. The CDR3 runs 13 residues. Germline loops: CDR1 MNHNY, CDR2 SVGAGI (reference sequence). V lost 2 bases to trimming and J lost 2 bases, with 6 bases between them. CDR3 in amino acids: CASSYATNTEAFF. For the CDR3, the DNA is TGTGCCAGCAGTTACGCGACCAACACTGAAGCTTTCTTT.

The gene calls are TRBV29-1 and TRBJ2-5; 8 bases align to TRBD1. This CDR3 is 13 amino acids long. The V gene end was trimmed by 3 bases and the J gene end by 5 bases; junction bases not matched to a gene: 5. CDR1 and CDR2 (germline): SQVTM, ANQGSEA. Here the CDR3 reads CSVDRGPRETQYF. The CDR3 bases are TGCAGCGTTGACAGGGGGCCTCGGGAGACCCAGTACTTC.

The J gene is TRBJ2-5, the V gene TRBV19; possibly TRBD2 for D (6 bases). The germline V gene has CDR1 LNHDA and CDR2 SQIVND (reference sequence). V was pared by 3 bases and J by 4 bases, with 6 bases between. The CDR3 runs 12 residues. The CDR3 nucleotides are TGTGCCAGTAGTATCGGGGGAGAGACCCAGTACTTC. Amino acids: CASSIGGETQYF. Full variable domain (missing parts from reference TRBV19 and TRBJ2-5): DGGITQSPKYLFRKEGQNVTLSCEQNLNHDAMYWYRQDPGQGLRLIYYSQIVNDFQKGDIAEGYSVSREKKESFPLTVTSAQKNPTAFYLCASSIGGETQYFGPGTRLLVL.

The CDR3 reads CASGLGDEQFF. Written as DNA, the CDR3 is TGTGCTAGTGGTTTGGGAGATGAGCAGTTCTTC. V is TRBV12-5 and J is TRBJ2-1; D gene ambiguous. V was pared by 1 base and J by 8 bases, with 3 bases between. The CDR3 extends over 11 amino acids. Germline V CDR1 and CDR2: LGHNT, FRNRAP.

The rearrangement uses TRBV11-1 and TRBJ2-1, with TRBD2 matching 11 bases. Germline CDR1 reads SGHAT; CDR2 reads FQDESV (reference sequence). The CDR3 covers 16 residues. Losses at the gene ends were 5 bases for V and 7 bases for J; bases not matched to a gene: 10. The CDR3: CASSPGPTSGENEQFF. Written as DNA, the CDR3 is TGTGCCAGCAGCCCAGGGCCGACTAGCGGGGAGAATGAGCAGTTCTTC.

This chain joins TRBV5-6 and TRBJ1-2; D might be TRBD1 (5 bases). The CDR3 loop spans 15 amino acids. V was cut by 2 bases and J by 6 bases, with 17 bases left in between. Germline CDR1 reads SGHDT; CDR2 reads YYEEEE. CDR3 sequence (DNA): TGTGCCAGCAGCTTTTCCGCAGGGAGTAGCCATGGCTACACCTTC. It translates to CASSFSAGSSHGYTF.

The chain couples TRBV28 to TRBJ2-7; a weak D match, TRBD2 (5 bases). The length of the CDR3 is 14 residues. Per germline, CDR1 MDHEN and CDR2 SYDVKM. Trimming stripped 7 bases from V and 7 bases from J, with 20 bases between. The CDR3: CASNGGWSGREQYF. CDR3 in DNA: TGTGCCAGCAACGGCGGGTGGAGCGGACGGGAGCAGTACTTC.

This clone was seen just once. The CDR3 protein is CASSYQNTIYF. CDR3 nucleotides: TGTGCCAGCAGTTATCAGAACACCATATATTTT. The V gene is TRBV6-6, the J gene TRBJ1-3; D uncertain. The CDR3 runs 11 residues. Germline V gives CDR1 MNHNY, CDR2 SVGAGI (reference sequence). V was trimmed by 3 bases and J by 7 bases, leaving 4 bases between them.

This chain links TRBV6-6 with TRBJ2-1; the match to TRBD2 covers 13 bases. V was clipped by 5 bases and J by 5 bases; unmatched bases: 3. Germline CDR1 MNHNY, CDR2 SVGAGI (reference sequence). The CDR3 contains 15 residues. CDR3 sequence reads: CASSRTSGGNNEQFF. The DNA of the CDR3 is TGTGCCAGCAGTCGGACTAGCGGGGGAAACAATGAGCAGTTCTTC.

V usage is TRBV6-5 and J usage is TRBJ1-2; no clear D gene. Trimming took 2 bases from V and 2 from J, leaving 3 bases between them. The CDR3 spans 12 residues. Germline V CDR1 and CDR2: MNHEY, SVGAGI. The CDR3 protein is CASSYRNYGYTF. CDR3 coding DNA: TGTGCCAGCAGTTACCGGAACTATGGCTACACCTTC.

The rearrangement uses TRBV28 and TRBJ1-2; D remains ambiguous. The germline gives CDR1 MDHEN, CDR2 SYDVKM. V gave up 4 bases and J gave up 8 bases, with 11 bases separating them. This CDR3 spans 12 amino acids. The DNA for the CDR3 is TGTGCCAGCAGTTCGGACTTGGGGGGCTACACCTTC. Amino acid sequence: CASSSDLGGYTF.

This clone was picked up one time. The rearrangement uses TRBV5-1 and TRBJ2-2, with 8 bases aligning to TRBD1. Germline V CDR1 and CDR2: SGHRS, YFSETQ. CDR3 length: 14 amino acids. V was pared by 6 bases and J by 4 bases, with 5 bases of the junction left unmatched. As DNA, the CDR3 is TGCGCCAGCAAGCGGACAGGGCGCACCGGGGAGCTGTTTTTT. Amino acids: CASKRTGRTGELFF.

The V and J genes are TRBV6-4 and TRBJ2-1, with TRBD1 matching 8 bases. V shed 6 bases and J 0 bases; nucleotides not matched to a gene: 4. CDR3 length equals 15 residues. CDR1 and CDR2 from the germline V gene are MRHNA and SNTAGT. CDR3 region: CASRRTGSSYNEQFF. The CDR3 DNA is TGTGCCAGCAGACGGACAGGGAGCTCCTACAATGAGCAGTTCTTC.

The chain has TRBV5-1 and TRBJ2-7; no clear D gene. There are 16 residues in the CDR3. Germline loops: CDR1 SGHRS, CDR2 YFSETQ. The germline V and J ends were trimmed by 3 bases and 2 bases, with 18 bases remaining between them. This chain's CDR3 is CASSSRPRLYTYEQYF. Here the CDR3 DNA reads TGCGCCAGCAGCTCTCGTCCCAGATTGTACACCTACGAGCAGTACTTC.